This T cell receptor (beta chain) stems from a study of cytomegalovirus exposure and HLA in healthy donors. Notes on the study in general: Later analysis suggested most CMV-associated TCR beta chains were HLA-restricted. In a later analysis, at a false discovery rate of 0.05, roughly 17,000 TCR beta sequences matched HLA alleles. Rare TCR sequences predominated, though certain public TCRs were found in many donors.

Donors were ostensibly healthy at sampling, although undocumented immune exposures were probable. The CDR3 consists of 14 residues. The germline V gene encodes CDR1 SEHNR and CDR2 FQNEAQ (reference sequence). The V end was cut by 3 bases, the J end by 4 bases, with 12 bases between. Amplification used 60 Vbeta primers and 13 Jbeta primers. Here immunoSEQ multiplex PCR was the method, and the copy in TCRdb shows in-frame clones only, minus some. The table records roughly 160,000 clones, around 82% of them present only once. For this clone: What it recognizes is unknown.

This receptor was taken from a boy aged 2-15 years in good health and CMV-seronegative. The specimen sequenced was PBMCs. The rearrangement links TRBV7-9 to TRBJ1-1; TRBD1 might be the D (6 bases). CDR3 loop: CASSFGQGSTEAFF. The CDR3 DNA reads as TGTGCCAGCAGCTTTGGGCAGGGGAGCACTGAAGCTTTCTTT.